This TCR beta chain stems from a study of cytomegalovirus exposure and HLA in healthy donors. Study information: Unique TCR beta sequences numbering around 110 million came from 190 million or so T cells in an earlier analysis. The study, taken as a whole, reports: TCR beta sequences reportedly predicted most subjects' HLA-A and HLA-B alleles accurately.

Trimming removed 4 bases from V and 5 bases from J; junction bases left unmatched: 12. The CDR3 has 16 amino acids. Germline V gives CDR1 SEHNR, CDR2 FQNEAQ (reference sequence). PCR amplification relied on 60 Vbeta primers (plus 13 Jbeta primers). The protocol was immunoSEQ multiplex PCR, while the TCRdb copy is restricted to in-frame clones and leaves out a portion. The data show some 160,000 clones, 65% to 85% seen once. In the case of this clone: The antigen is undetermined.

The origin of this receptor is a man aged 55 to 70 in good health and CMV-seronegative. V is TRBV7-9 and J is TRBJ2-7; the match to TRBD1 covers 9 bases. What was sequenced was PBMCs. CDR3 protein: CASSSYRGRGWHEQYF. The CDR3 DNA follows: TGTGCCAGCAGCTCCTACAGGGGGCGGGGGTGGCACGAGCAGTACTTC.